The clone carrying this T cell receptor beta chain was observed a handful of times. Its specificity is unknown. Sequencing libraries for TCR beta were prepared with iRepertoire HTBI primers and Arm-PCR of CDR3 regions. Per the study methods: Across samples, over 55 TRBV and some 14 TRBJ segments were found. From the multiplex PCR reads, TCRdb called clonotypes with MiXCR, one entry per CDR3 protein. These V and J calls derive from TCRdb rather than the authors' analysis. This table has approximately 690,000 distinct CDR3 sequences, 30% appearing once. This sample stems from a study of regulatory T cells in long-lasting Graves disease. Across the whole study: Over-5-year antithyroid drug use with positive TSH receptor antibodies defined persistent Graves' disease in the study. Regarding the study as a whole: Persistent cases favored TRBV28, TRBJ1-2 and TRBJ2-5. Small numbers of samples may have cut accuracy.

The time point: persistent/refractory GD, antithyroid drugs over 5 years with positive TRAb. After RNA was extracted from PBMCs, the TCR library was made from it. The CDR3 consists of 13 residues. Between the trimmed V and J ends, which lost 2 bases and 5 bases, there was a span of 10 bases. Germline-derived CDR1 and CDR2 are PRHDT and FYEKMQ (reference sequence). The source was peripheral blood mononuclear cells (PBMCs), collected when the disease was refractory, from a patient treated with antithyroid drugs. The sequence came from a female donor with Graves disease. The genes are TRBV13 and TRBJ2-7; no clear D gene. The CDR3 is CASSLSHGDEQYF. The CDR3 DNA is TGTGCCAGCAGCTTATCCCATGGCGACGAGCAGTACTTC.